The 19 T cell receptor beta chains listed next were all sequenced from one sample in a study of control samples from healthy donors and cancer patients. Using immunoSEQ multiplex PCR, the repertoire was profiled, and TCRdb retains in-frame clones only, with some absent. This table has 150,000 or so clones, about 89% appearing once. Sequences were obtained from blood. These receptors came from a man in his late teens or twenties in good health.

This clone was detected once. The V gene is TRBV25-1, the J gene TRBJ2-7, with 9 bases fitting TRBD1. Trimming cost V 6 bases and J 5 bases; bases outside gene matches: 5. The CDR3 spans 13 residues. Per germline, CDR1 MGHDK and CDR2 SYGVNS. CDR3 coding DNA: TGTGCCAGCAGGGGACAGGGACCGAACGAGCAGTACTTC. Translating it yields CASRGQGPNEQYF.

V usage is TRBV7-2 and J usage is TRBJ1-3; D gene uncertain. The CDR3 has 15 residues. Per the germline V gene, CDR1 is SGHTA and CDR2 is FQGNSA. Trimming removed 1 base from V and 4 bases from J, with 11 bases in between. CDR3 protein: CASSLGSGSGNTIYF. The CDR3 DNA reads as TGTGCCAGCAGCTTAGGATCTGGGTCCGGAAACACCATATATTTT.

The chain has TRBV7-9 and TRBJ1-1; tentative D call: TRBD1 (5 bases). This CDR3 spans 14 amino acids. Germline CDR1 reads SEHNR; CDR2 reads FQNEAQ (reference sequence). Trimming cost V 3 bases and J 3 bases, with 11 bases left between them. CDR3: CASSFDLGDTEAFF. CDR3 DNA sequence: TGTGCCAGCAGCTTTGATCTGGGGGACACTGAAGCTTTCTTT.

This chain uses TRBV29-1 with TRBJ2-7, with TRBD1 matching 7 bases. The J segment lost 13 bases and the V segment lost 6 bases, leaving 9 bases of the junction unmatched. The V gene's germline CDR1 is SQVTM and CDR2 ANQGSEA. The CDR3 totals 10 residues. This CDR3 reads CSVPQGVRYF. The CDR3 region has the DNA TGCAGCGTGCCGCAGGGGGTGCGATACTTC.

This CDR3 is CASRKTGALANIQYF. The CDR3 DNA reads as TGTGCCAGCCGTAAGACAGGGGCACTAGCAAACATTCAGTACTTC. V usage is TRBV2 and J usage is TRBJ2-4; 8 bases align to TRBD1. The CDR3 runs to 15 residues. The V and J ends lost 8 bases and 6 bases, in that order; junction bases with no gene match: 12. From germline, CDR1 is SNHLY and CDR2 FYNNEI. Full variable domain (missing parts from reference TRBV2 and TRBJ2-4): EPEVTQTPSHQVTQMGQEVILRCVPISNHLYFYWYRQILGQKVEFLVSFYNNEISEKSEIFDDQFSVERPDGSNFTLKIRSTKLEDSAMYFCASRKTGALANIQYFGAGTRLSVL.

This chain connects TRBV10-2 to TRBJ1-6; unclear D gene. The ends were cut back, 3 bases at V and 0 bases at J, with 9 bases in the middle. This CDR3 comprises 16 residues. Germline V gives CDR1 WSHSY, CDR2 SAAADI. This CDR3 reads CASSDLGSSYNSPLHF. Here the CDR3 DNA reads TGCGCCAGCAGTGATCTCGGGAGCTCCTATAATTCACCCCTCCACTTT.

The chain carries TRBV24-1 and TRBJ2-3; D uncertain. V was clipped by 2 bases and J by 2 bases, with 10 bases between them. CDR3 size: 15 residues. Germline assignment: CDR1 KGHDR and CDR2 SFDVKD. CDR3 sequence (DNA): TGTGCCACCAGTGATTCTTCGAGTAACACAGATACGCAGTATTTT. This gives the protein CATSDSSSNTDTQYF.

The chain combines TRBV13 with TRBJ1-3; 10 bases agree with TRBD1. CDR1 is PRHDT and CDR2 is FYEKMQ in the germline V gene (reference sequence). V was clipped by 2 bases and J by 2 bases; unmatched bases: 9. This CDR3 spans 18 amino acids. The CDR3 DNA follows: TGTGCCAGCAGCTTAATGGGGGGGACAGGGGCAGCTGGAAACACCATATATTTT. Translation: CASSLMGGTGAAGNTIYF.

The V and J genes are TRBV3-1 (or the pseudogene TRBV3-2) and TRBJ2-7; TRBD1 matches at 7 bases. From germline, CDR1 is LGHDT and CDR2 YNNKEL (reference sequence). The CDR3 loop spans 14 amino acids. The J segment lost 0 bases and the V segment lost 1 base, leaving 0 bases of the junction unmatched. As DNA, the CDR3 is TGTGCCAGCAGCCAAGGACAGGGCTCCTACGAGCAGTACTTC. Protein sequence: CASSQGQGSYEQYF.

The chain recombines TRBV5-1 with TRBJ2-7; D perhaps matches TRBD1 (5 bases). V lost 3 bases, J lost 7 bases, and 20 bases lay in between. The CDR3 length is 15 residues. Germline V gives CDR1 SGHRS, CDR2 YFSETQ. The chain's CDR3 is CASSSLGQTLGEQYF. The CDR3 coding sequence is TGCGCCAGCAGCTCGTTAGGACAAACATTGGGGGAGCAGTACTTC.

The rearrangement joins TRBV5-1 to TRBJ2-7; 7 positions match TRBD2. The CDR3 is made up of 13 amino acids. The V gene's germline CDR1 is SGHRS and CDR2 YFSETQ. With V trimmed by 5 bases and J by 0 bases, 2 bases remained unmatched. CDR3 coding DNA: TGCGCCAGCAGAAGGGAGGGCTCCTACGAGCAGTACTTC. The encoded protein is CASRREGSYEQYF.

The J gene is TRBJ2-5, the V gene TRBV5-1; tentative D call: TRBD2 (5 bases). V lost 3 bases, J lost 5 bases, and 23 bases lay in between. Germline loops: CDR1 SGHRS, CDR2 YFSETQ. CDR3 length equals 17 residues. The CDR3 region has the DNA TGCGCCAGCAGCTCGGGTGTCCGGGAACCCATTTTGGAGACCCAGTACTTC. Amino acid sequence: CASSSGVREPILETQYF.

The V and J genes are TRBV7-9 and TRBJ2-7; TRBD1 matches at 7 bases. The CDR3 has 13 residues. The germline V gene encodes CDR1 SEHNR and CDR2 FQNEAQ (reference sequence). The junction had 11 bases not matched to a gene; V was cut back by 5 bases and J by 10 bases. CDR3 sequence (DNA): TGTGCCAGCAGCCAAGACGGACAGGCGGTACAGTACTTC. Translating gives CASSQDGQAVQYF.

This chain links TRBV7-3 with TRBJ2-5, with TRBD1 matching 10 bases. The germline CDR1 and CDR2 sequences are SGHTA and FQGTGA. The CDR3 extends over 15 amino acids. The ends lost 0 bases at V and 3 bases at J; junction bases unmatched: 1. This CDR3 is CASSLTGQGEETQYF. CDR3 DNA sequence: TGTGCCAGCAGCTTAACAGGACAGGGGGAAGAGACCCAGTACTTC.

The chain combines TRBV19 with TRBJ1-3; tentative D call: TRBD1 (6 bases). Trimming cost V 5 bases and J 0 bases, with 14 bases left between them. There are 16 residues in the CDR3. Germline CDR1 reads LNHDA; CDR2 reads SQIVND (reference sequence). The chain's CDR3 is CASSGLDSSSGNTIYF. In DNA form, the CDR3 reads TGTGCCAGTAGTGGATTGGACAGCAGCTCTGGAAACACCATATATTTT.

This rearrangement joins TRBV5-1 to TRBJ2-3; D gene uncertain. V lost 2 bases and J lost 0, with 10 bases in between. The CDR3 has 15 amino acids. The germline V gene encodes CDR1 SGHRS and CDR2 YFSETQ. In nucleotides, the CDR3 is TGCGCCAGCAGCTTACGGGTCTCTAGCACAGATACGCAGTATTTT. Translation gives CASSLRVSSTDTQYF. The entire variable domain, with the rest obtained from reference TRBV5-1 and TRBJ2-3, is as follows: KAGVTQTPRYLIKTRGQQVTLSCSPISGHRSVSWYQQTPGQGLQFLFEYFSETQRNKGNFPGRFSGRQFSNSRSEMNVSTLELGDSALYLCASSLRVSSTDTQYFGPGTRLTVL.

V usage is TRBV5-6 and J usage is TRBJ2-5; D possibly corresponds to TRBD1 (5 bases). The CDR3 sequence is 14 residues long. Germline CDR1 is SGHDT and CDR2 is YYEEEE. Trimming took 1 base from V and 5 from J, leaving 12 bases between them. The CDR3 DNA follows: TGTGCCAGCAGCTTGCTAGGGGTCGGGGAGACCCAGTACTTC. Translated: CASSLLGVGETQYF. The entire variable domain, with the rest obtained from reference TRBV5-6 and TRBJ2-5, is as follows: DAGVTQSPTHLIKTRGQQVTLRCSPKSGHDTVSWYQQALGQGPQFIFQYYEEEERQRGNFPDRFSGHQFPNYSSELNVNALLLGDSALYLCASSLLGVGETQYFGPGTRLLVL.

This clone has only one observation. This sequence joins TRBV5-1 and TRBJ2-6; the D gene is possibly TRBD2 (6 bases). Per the germline V gene, CDR1 is SGHRS and CDR2 is YFSETQ. This CDR3 has 18 amino acids. Deletions cut 3 bases from V and 0 bases from J, with 16 bases between. CDR3 residues: CASSWAGTEGSGANVLTF. The CDR3 region has the DNA TGCGCCAGCAGCTGGGCCGGGACGGAGGGCTCTGGGGCCAACGTCCTGACTTTC.

The rearrangement uses TRBV25-1 and TRBJ1-4; no clear D. Trimming took off 3 bases at V and 5 bases at J, with 16 bases between the two ends. Looked up from germline, CDR1 is MGHDK and CDR2 is SYGVNS. This CDR3 has 16 amino acids. Here the CDR3 reads CASSEGRMAENEKLFF. The CDR3 DNA sequence: TGTGCCAGCAGTGAGGGTAGGATGGCAGAGAATGAAAAACTGTTTTTT.